The rows below give T cell receptor beta chains drawn from one sample of a study of blood T cell repertoires in COVID-19. TCRdb's table, derived via immunoSEQ multiplex PCR, lists solely in-frame clones and lacks some. The repertoire holds about 60,000 clones, around four fifths seen once, with under 8% in the top ten. Material: peripheral blood. The receptors originated from a human donor in a cohort sampled during active COVID-19. Both conserved end residues are part of each CDR3. The order of the fields is CDR3 length, D gene, V gene, CDR3 protein. A D gene is named only where the DNA matches it firmly.

14	NA	TRBV5-4	CASSLRSSYNEQFF
13	NA	TRBV28	CASSLGSPGTQYF
16	TRBD2	TRBV4-1	CASSQGRGGLQETQYF
14	NA	TRBV6-5	CASSYFGGVTEAFF
14	NA	TRBV5-8	CASSLYSSYEKLFF
13	TRBD1	TRBV7-9	CASSRDSQYEQYF
12	NA	TRBV10-3	CAIRDSSYEQYF
11	NA	TRBV20-1	CSATSGYEQYF
18	NA	TRBV30	CAWSTSLGAGFIGTEAFF
15	TRBD1	TRBV9	CASSQDRAGANVLTF
14	NA	TRBV2	CASSEGLGGYGYTF
15	NA	TRBV29-1	CSVTDREAYTGELFF
14	NA	TRBV3-1/TRBV3-2	CASSQGTASAGYTF
16	TRBD2	TRBV9	CASSRDSGMNADTQYF
14	NA	TRBV5-1	CASAYSGGNTEAFF
13	NA	TRBV18	CASSRSTDYGYTF
14	TRBD2	TRBV2	CASSQGREAGEQYF
20	TRBD2	TRBV13	CASSASSGLAGGLSTDTQYF
14	NA	TRBV2	CASSVVQGQETQYF
15	TRBD1	TRBV5-6	CASSLWDRDYNEQFF
16	TRBD2	TRBV3-1/TRBV3-2	CASSPWSSGSTYEQYF
17	TRBD2	TRBV19	CASSAWTSGRETHEQFF
17	TRBD2	TRBV4-2	CASSRRTSGGAPDTQYF
13	NA	TRBV9	CASSVGETDTQYF
17	TRBD1	TRBV3-1/TRBV3-2	CASRATGGAGSYNEQFF
14	TRBD2	TRBV10-2	CATGLAGGVNEQYF
15	NA	TRBV27	CASSPQGYSNQPQHF
14	TRBD2	TRBV27	CASRFSGSTGELFF